A selection of T cell receptor beta chains follows, all from one sample in a study of cytomegalovirus exposure and HLA in healthy donors. The table came from immunoSEQ multiplex PCR; TCRdb's copy has only in-frame clones and leaves some out. The sample yields 100,000 to 150,000 clones, 86% seen once. Sequenced: PBMCs. All receptors come from a man younger than 30 in good health and CMV-seronegative. Both conserved end residues are part of each CDR3. The order of the fields is J gene, V gene, CDR3 protein.

J: TRBJ1-1; V: TRBV29-1; CDR3: CSVAGTGSIAEAFF
J: TRBJ1-6; V: TRBV15; CDR3: CATSRDPAGGDSPLHF
J: TRBJ2-1; V: TRBV6-5; CDR3: CASSYSTEYNEQFF
J: TRBJ2-1; V: TRBV5-1; CDR3: CASNWSSGGDEQFF
J: TRBJ1-2; V: TRBV6-1; CDR3: CASRAGTGGGYGYTF
J: TRBJ2-5; V: TRBV11-2; CDR3: CASSLDSLAGAMVQTQYF
J: TRBJ2-7; V: TRBV5-1; CDR3: CASSLTGVVHEQYF
J: TRBJ1-1; V: TRBV5-5; CDR3: CASSRQKNTEAFF
J: TRBJ1-1; V: TRBV29-1; CDR3: CSASLQGGNTEAFF
J: TRBJ1-6; V: TRBV5-4; CDR3: CASSMKTGGLSPLHF